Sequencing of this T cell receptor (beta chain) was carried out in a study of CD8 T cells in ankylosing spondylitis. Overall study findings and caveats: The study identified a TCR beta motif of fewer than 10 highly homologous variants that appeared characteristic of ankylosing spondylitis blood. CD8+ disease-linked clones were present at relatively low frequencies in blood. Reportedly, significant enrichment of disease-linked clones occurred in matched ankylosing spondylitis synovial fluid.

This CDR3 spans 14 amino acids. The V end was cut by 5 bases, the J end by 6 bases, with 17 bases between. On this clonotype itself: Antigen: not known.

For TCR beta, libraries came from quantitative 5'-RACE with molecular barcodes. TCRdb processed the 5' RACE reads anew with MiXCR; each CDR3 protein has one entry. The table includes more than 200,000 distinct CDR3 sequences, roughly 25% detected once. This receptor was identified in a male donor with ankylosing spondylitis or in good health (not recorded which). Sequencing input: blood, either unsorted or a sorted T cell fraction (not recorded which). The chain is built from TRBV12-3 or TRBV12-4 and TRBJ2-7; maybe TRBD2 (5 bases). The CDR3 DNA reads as TGTGCCAGCAGTCCTTTTACCGGGATTGGCGAGCAGTACTTC. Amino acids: CASSPFTGIGEQYF.